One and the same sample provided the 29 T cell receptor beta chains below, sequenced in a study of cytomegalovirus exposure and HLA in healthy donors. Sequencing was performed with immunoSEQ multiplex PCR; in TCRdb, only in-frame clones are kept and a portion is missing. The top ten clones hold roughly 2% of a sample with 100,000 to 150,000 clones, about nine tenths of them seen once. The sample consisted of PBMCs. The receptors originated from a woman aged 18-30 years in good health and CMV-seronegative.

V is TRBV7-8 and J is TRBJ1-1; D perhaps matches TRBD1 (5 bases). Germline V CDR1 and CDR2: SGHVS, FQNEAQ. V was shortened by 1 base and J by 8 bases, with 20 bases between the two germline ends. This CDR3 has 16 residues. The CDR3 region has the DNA TGTGCCAGCAGCTTAGGGACAAGGGGTCCAGGCGTGGAAGCTTTCTTT. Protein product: CASSLGTRGPGVEAFF.

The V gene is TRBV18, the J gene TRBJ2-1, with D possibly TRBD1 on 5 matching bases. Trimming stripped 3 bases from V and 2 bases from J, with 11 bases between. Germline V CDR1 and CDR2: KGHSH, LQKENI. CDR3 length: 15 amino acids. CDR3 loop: CASSPKDKTYNEQFF. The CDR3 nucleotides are TGTGCCAGCTCACCCAAGGACAAGACCTACAATGAGCAGTTCTTC.

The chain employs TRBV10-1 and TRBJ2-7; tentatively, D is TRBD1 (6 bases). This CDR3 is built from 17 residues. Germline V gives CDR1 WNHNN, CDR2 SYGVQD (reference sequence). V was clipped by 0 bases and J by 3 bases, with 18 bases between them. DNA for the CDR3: TGCGCCAGCAGTGAGTCGCGGACAGACTGGATGTTCTACGAGCAGTACTTC. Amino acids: CASSESRTDWMFYEQYF.

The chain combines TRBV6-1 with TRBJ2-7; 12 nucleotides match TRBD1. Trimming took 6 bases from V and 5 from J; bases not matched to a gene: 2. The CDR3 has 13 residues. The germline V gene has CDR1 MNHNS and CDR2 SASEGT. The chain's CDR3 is CASRGTGGDEQYF. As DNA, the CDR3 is TGTGCCAGCAGGGGGACAGGGGGCGACGAGCAGTACTTC.

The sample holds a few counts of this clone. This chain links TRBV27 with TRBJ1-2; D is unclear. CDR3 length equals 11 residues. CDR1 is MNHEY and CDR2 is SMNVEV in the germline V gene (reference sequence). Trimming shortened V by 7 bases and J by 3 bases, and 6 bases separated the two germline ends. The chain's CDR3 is CASNPDYGYTF. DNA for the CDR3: TGTGCCAGCAATCCTGACTATGGCTACACCTTC.

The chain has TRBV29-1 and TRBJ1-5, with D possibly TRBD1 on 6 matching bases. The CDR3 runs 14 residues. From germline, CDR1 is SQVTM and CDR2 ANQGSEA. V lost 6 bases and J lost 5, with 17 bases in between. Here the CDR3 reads CSVRHREGDQPQHF. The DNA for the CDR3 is TGCAGCGTCCGACACAGGGAGGGTGATCAGCCCCAGCATTTT.

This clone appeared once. The CDR3 DNA is TGTGCCAGTACCGCCTCTAGCGGGGGTTCGCACGAGCAGTACTTC. This translates into CASTASSGGSHEQYF. The chain joins TRBV19 to TRBJ2-7; 10 bases are shared with TRBD2. J was trimmed by 5 bases and V by 7 bases; bases with no gene match: 11. This CDR3 comprises 15 residues. Germline CDR1 and CDR2: LNHDA and SQIVND (reference sequence).

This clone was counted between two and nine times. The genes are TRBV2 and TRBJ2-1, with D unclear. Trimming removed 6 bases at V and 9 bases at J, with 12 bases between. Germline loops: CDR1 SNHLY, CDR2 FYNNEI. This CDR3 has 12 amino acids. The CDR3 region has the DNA TGTGCCAGCAGCTATGAGAGCGCTGAGCAGTTCTTC. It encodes CASSYESAEQFF.

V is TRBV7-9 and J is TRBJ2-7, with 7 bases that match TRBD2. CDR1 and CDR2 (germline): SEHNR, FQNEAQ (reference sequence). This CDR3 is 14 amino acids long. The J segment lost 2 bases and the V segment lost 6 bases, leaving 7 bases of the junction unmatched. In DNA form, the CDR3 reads TGTGCCAGCAGTTTCTCGGGACTACCCTACGAGCAGTACTTC. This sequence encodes CASSFSGLPYEQYF. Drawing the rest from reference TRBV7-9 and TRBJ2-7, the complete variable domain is DTGVSQNPRHKITKRGQNVTFRCDPISEHNRLYWYRQTLGQGPEFLTYFQNEAQLEKSRLLSDRFSAERPKGSFSTLEIQRTEQGDSAMYLCASSFSGLPYEQYFGPGTRLTVT.

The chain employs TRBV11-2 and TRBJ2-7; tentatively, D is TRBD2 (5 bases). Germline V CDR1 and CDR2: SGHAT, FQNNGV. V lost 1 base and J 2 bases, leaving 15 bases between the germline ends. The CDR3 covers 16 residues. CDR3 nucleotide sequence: TGTGCCAGCAGCTTAGGACGTCGAGGGAATCCCTACGAGCAGTACTTC. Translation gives CASSLGRRGNPYEQYF.

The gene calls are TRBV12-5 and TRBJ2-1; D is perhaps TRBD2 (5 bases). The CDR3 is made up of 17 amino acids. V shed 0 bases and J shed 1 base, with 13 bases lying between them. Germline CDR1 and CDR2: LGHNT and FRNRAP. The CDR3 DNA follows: TGTGCTAGTGGTTTGGTCCGGGGATTCCTATCCTACAATGAGCAGTTCTTC. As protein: CASGLVRGFLSYNEQFF.

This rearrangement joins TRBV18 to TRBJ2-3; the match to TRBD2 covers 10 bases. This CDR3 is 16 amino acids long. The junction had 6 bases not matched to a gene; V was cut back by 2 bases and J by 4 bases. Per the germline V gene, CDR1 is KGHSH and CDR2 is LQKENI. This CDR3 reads CASSPGLAAVADTQYF. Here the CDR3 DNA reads TGTGCCAGCTCACCAGGACTAGCGGCCGTTGCAGATACGCAGTATTTT.

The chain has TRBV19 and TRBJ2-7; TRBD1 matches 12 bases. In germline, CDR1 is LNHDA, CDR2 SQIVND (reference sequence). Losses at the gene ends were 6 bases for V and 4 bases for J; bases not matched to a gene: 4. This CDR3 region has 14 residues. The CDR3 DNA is TGTGCCAGTAGAACGGGACAGGGGGCATACGAGCAGTACTTC. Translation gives CASRTGQGAYEQYF.

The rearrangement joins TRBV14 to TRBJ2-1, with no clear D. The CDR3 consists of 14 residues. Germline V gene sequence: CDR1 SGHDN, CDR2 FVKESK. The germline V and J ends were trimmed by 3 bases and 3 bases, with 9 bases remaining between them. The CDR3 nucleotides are TGTGCCAGCAGCCATAGCTACAACTACAATGAGCAGTTCTTC. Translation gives CASSHSYNYNEQFF.

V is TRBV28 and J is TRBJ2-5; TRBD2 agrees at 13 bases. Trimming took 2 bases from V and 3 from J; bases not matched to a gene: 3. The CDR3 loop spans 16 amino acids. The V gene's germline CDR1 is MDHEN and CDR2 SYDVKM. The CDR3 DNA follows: TGTGCCAGCAGTTTACGCGGACTAGCGGGAGAAGAGACCCAGTACTTC. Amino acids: CASSLRGLAGEETQYF.

The CDR3 region is CATKPPLAGEQFF. The CDR3 DNA reads TGTGCCACCAAACCCCCACTAGCCGGTGAGCAGTTCTTC. J is TRBJ2-1 and V is TRBV28; D possibly corresponds to TRBD2 (6 bases). The V end was cut by 10 bases, the J end by 9 bases, with 19 bases between. From germline, CDR1 is MDHEN and CDR2 SYDVKM. The CDR3 consists of 13 residues.

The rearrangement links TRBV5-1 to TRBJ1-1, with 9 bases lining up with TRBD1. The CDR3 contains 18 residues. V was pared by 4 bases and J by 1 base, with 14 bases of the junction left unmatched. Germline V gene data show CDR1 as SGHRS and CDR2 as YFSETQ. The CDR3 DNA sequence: TGCGCCAGCAGCCCGGAGGCCCGGACAGGGGTCGGGAACACTGAAGCTTTCTTT. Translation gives CASSPEARTGVGNTEAFF.

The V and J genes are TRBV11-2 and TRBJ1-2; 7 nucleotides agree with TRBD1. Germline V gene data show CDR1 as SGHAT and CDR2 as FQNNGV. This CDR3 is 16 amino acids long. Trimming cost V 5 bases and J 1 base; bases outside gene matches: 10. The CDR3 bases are TGTGCCAGCAGCCCCCTCCGGGACAGCATTAACTATGGCTACACCTTC. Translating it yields CASSPLRDSINYGYTF.

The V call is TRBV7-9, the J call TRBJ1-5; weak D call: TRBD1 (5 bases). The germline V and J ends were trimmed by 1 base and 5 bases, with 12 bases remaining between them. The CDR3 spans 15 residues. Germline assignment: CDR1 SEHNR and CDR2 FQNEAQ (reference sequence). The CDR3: CASSLVGGTDQPQHF. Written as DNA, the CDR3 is TGTGCCAGCAGCTTAGTGGGGGGGACGGATCAGCCCCAGCATTTT.

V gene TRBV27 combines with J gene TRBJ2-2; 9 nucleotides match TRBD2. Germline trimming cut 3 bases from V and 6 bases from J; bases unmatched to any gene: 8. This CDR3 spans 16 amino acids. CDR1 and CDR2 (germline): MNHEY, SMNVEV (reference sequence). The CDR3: CASSLVAGGPSGELFF. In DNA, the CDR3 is TGTGCCAGCAGTTTGGTGGCGGGAGGGCCCTCCGGGGAGCTGTTTTTT.

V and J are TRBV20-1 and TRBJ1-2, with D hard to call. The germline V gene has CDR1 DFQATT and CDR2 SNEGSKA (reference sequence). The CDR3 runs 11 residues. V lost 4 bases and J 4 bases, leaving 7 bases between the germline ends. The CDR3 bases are TGCAGTGCTAACATGGTCTATGGCTACACCTTC. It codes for CSANMVYGYTF.

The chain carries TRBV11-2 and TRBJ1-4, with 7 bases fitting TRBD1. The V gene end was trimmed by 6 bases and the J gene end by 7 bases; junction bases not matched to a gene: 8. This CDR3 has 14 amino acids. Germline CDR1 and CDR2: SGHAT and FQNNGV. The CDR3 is CASRRKGASEKLFF. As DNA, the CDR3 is TGTGCCAGCAGGAGGAAGGGGGCCTCTGAAAAACTGTTTTTT.

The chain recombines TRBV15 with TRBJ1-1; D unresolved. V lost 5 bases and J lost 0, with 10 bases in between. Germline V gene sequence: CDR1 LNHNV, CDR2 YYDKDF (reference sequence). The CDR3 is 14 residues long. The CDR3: CATSQQHLNTEAFF. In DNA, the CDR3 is TGTGCCACCAGCCAACAGCATCTGAACACTGAAGCTTTCTTT. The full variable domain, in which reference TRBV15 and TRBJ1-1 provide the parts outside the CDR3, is DAMVIQNPRYQVTQFGKPVTLSCSQTLNHNVMYWYQQKSSQAPKLLFHYYDKDFNNEADTPDNFQSRRPNTSFCFLDIRSPGLGDTAMYLCATSQQHLNTEAFFGQGTRLTVV.

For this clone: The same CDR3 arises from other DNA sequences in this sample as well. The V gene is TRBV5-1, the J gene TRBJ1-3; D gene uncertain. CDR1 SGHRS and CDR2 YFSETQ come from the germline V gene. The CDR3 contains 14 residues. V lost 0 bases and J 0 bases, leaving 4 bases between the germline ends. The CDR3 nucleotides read TGCGCCAGCAGCTTGGGGAGCTCTGGAAACACCATATATTTT. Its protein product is CASSLGSSGNTIYF.

The CDR3 region is CASSLDRMNTEAFF. The CDR3 DNA reads TGTGCCAGCAGCTTAGACAGGATGAACACTGAAGCTTTCTTT. J is TRBJ1-1 and V is TRBV7-9, with TRBD1 as a possible D gene (5 bases). The germline V gene has CDR1 SEHNR and CDR2 FQNEAQ (reference sequence). The CDR3 sequence is 14 residues long. Trimming removed 1 base at V and 0 bases at J, with 6 bases between.

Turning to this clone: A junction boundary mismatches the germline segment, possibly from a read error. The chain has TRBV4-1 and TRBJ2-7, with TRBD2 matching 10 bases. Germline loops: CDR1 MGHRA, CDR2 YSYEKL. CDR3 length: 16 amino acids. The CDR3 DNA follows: TGTGCCAGCAGGCCGGCTAGCGGGAGTCCCTCCTACGAGCAGTACTTC. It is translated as CASRPASGSPSYEQYF.

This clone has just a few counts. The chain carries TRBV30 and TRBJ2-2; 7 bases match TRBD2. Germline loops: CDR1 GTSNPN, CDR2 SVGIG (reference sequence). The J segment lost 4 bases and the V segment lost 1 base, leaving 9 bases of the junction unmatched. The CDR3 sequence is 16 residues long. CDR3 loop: CAWSEWEGVTTGELFF. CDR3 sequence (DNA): TGTGCCTGGAGTGAGTGGGAGGGAGTAACCACCGGGGAGCTGTTTTTT. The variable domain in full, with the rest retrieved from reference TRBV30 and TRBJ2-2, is SQTIHQWPATLVQPVGSPLSLECTVEGTSNPNLYWYRQAAGRGLQLLFYSVGIGQISSEVPQNLSASRPQDRQFILSSKKLLLSDSGFYLCAWSEWEGVTTGELFFGEGSRLTVL.

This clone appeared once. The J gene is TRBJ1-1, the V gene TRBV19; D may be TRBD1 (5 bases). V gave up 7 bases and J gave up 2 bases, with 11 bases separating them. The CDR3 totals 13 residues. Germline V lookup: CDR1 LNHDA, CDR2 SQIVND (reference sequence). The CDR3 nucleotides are TGTGCCAGTATCGACAGATTAAACACTGAAGCTTTCTTT. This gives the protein CASIDRLNTEAFF.

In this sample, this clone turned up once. The CDR3 is CASSYEGGYEQYF. The DNA for the CDR3 is TGTGCCAGCAGCTATGAGGGTGGATACGAGCAGTACTTC. The chain combines TRBV7-2 with TRBJ2-7; weak D call: TRBD2 (5 bases). The CDR3 is made up of 13 amino acids. The germline V and J ends were trimmed by 4 bases and 4 bases, with 11 bases remaining between them. The germline gives CDR1 SGHTA, CDR2 FQGNSA.